Listed here are 17 T cell receptor delta chains from one sample, sequenced in a study of gamma-delta T cells after stem cell transplantation. TCRdb reapplied CATT to the RT-PCR reads. The data hold roughly 12,000 delta-chain clones, with around 42% observed a single time. The sequencing input was gamma-delta T cells. These TCRs come from a human donor. It is not recorded whose cells these are; they may come from a transplant donor.

J is TRDJ3 and V is TRDV2; 11 bases line up with TRDD3. The CDR3 sequence is 19 residues long. Germline V lookup: CDR1 GEAIGNYY, CDR2 EKD. V trimming: 3 bases; J trimming: 3 bases; junction bases outside the gene matches: 9. The CDR3 nucleotides read TGTGCCTGTGACCGGACCTACTGGGGGATAATCTGGGACACCCGACAGATGTTTTTC. This codes for CACDRTYWGIIWDTRQMFF.

This clone was seen only a few times. A read error may be the cause here, since a much bigger clone is one base away. This specimen includes other DNA sequences encoding the same CDR3. V is TRDV2 and J is TRDJ3; 13 bases line up with TRDD3. Trimming took 1 base from V and 3 from J; bases not matched to a gene: 11. The germline V gene encodes CDR1 GEAIGNYY and CDR2 EKD. CDR3 length: 21 amino acids. The CDR3 bases are TGTGCCTGTGACACACCCTTGTACTGGGGGATACGGAGCTGGGACACCCGACAGATGTTTTTC. It translates to CACDTPLYWGIRSWDTRQMFF.

The genes are TRDV1 and TRDJ1; D is perhaps TRDD2 (6 bases). CDR1 TSWWSYY and CDR2 QGS come from the germline V gene. The CDR3 consists of 20 residues. V shed 0 bases and J shed 0 bases, with 23 bases lying between them. CDR3 bases: TGTGCTCTTGGGGAACTAGAGGCTTCCTCCGGAAGGACCTACACCGATAAACTCATCTTT. Translating it yields CALGELEASSGRTYTDKLIF.

This chain links TRDV1 with TRDJ1; 9 bases align to TRDD3. The CDR3 contains 18 residues. CDR1 TSWWSYY and CDR2 QGS come from the germline V gene. V dropped 2 bases and J dropped 6; count of bases not matched to a gene: 16. This chain's CDR3 is CALGERGCTWGIQYKLIF. The CDR3 DNA follows: TGTGCTCTTGGGGAAAGAGGTTGCACCTGGGGGATCCAGTATAAACTCATCTTT.

V usage is TRDV1 and J usage is TRDJ1; D unresolved. The CDR3 is made up of 15 amino acids. Between the trimmed V and J ends, which lost 2 bases and 3 bases, there was a span of 13 bases. Looked up from germline, CDR1 is TSWWSYY and CDR2 is QGS. The CDR3 sequence: CALGEVCTVSDKLIF. CDR3 nucleotides: TGTGCTCTTGGGGAAGTTTGTACTGTGTCCGATAAACTCATCTTT.

This clone was detected a few times. The mismatch at residue 3 between this DNA's translation and the TCRdb protein of a much larger clone likely reflects a read error; the protein shown is translated from the DNA. The V call is TRDV2, the J call TRDJ2; TRDD3 aligns across 9 bases. Germline CDR1 and CDR2: GEAIGNYY and EKD. The CDR3 is made up of 16 amino acids. This CDR3 reads CARDVLGEALTAQLFF. The DNA for the CDR3 is TGTGCCCGTGACGTACTGGGGGAAGCTTTGACAGCACAACTCTTCTTT.

The chain employs TRDV1 and TRDJ2; 8 bases are shared with TRDD3. In germline, CDR1 is TSWWSYY, CDR2 QGS. J lost 0 bases, V lost 3 bases, and 21 bases had no gene match. The CDR3 totals 22 residues. DNA of the CDR3: TGTGCTCTTGGGGAGTTTTCCAAACCGTACTGGGGGCCTTCATCTTTGACAGCACAACTCTTCTTT. Protein: CALGEFSKPYWGPSSLTAQLFF.

This clone has just a few counts. This chain links TRDV1 with TRDJ1; TRDD1 might be the D (6 bases). Per germline, CDR1 TSWWSYY and CDR2 QGS. With 3 bases removed from V and 7 bases from J, the gap between germline ends came to 30 bases. The CDR3 spans 19 residues. The CDR3 loop is CALGDPTGGPMKYPFKLIF. As DNA, the CDR3 is TGTGCTCTTGGGGATCCGACAGGGGGTCCAATGAAATACCCTTTTAAACTCATCTTT.

By sample share, this clone is medium-sized. This specimen includes other DNA sequences encoding the same CDR3. The CDR3 protein is CACDTRWGIRYPGSWDTRQMFF. The CDR3 DNA reads TGTGCCTGTGACACCAGATGGGGGATACGTTATCCAGGCTCCTGGGACACCCGACAGATGTTTTTC. The chain uses TRDV2 and TRDJ3; 11 nucleotides agree with TRDD3. V lost 0 bases, J lost 0 bases, and 12 bases stayed unmatched. Germline CDR1 and CDR2: GEAIGNYY and EKD. This CDR3 contains 22 residues.

This clone was counted between two and nine times. This chain uses TRDV2 with TRDJ3, with 9 nucleotides matching TRDD3. The germline gives CDR1 GEAIGNYY, CDR2 EKD. CDR3 length equals 22 residues. The trim removed 5 bases at V and 1 base at J, leaving 20 bases unmatched. CDR3 sequence reads: CACGRLGDYVRGTSWDTRQMFF. CDR3 in DNA: TGTGCCTGTGGCAGGCTGGGGGATTACGTCCGTGGGACTTCCTGGGACACCCGACAGATGTTTTTC.

In the case of this clone: The germline gene is not matched at one end of the junction; a read error may be the cause. V usage is TRDV3 and J usage is TRDJ1, with 10 bases lining up with TRDD3. This CDR3 has 16 residues. The V gene's germline CDR1 is TVYSNPD and CDR2 GDNSRS (reference sequence). The CDR3 loop reads CASLRGGYAYTDKPIF. The CDR3, as DNA: TGTGCCTCCCTCCGCGGGGGATACGCGTACACCGATAAACCCATCTTT.

A remark on this clone: This may be a read error: a much more frequent sequence differs by one nucleotide. The V call is TRDV2, the J call TRDJ1; 10 bases line up with TRDD3. In germline, CDR1 is GEAIGNYY, CDR2 EKD. Trimming at V came to 4 bases and at J to 1 base, leaving 17 bases not matched to a gene. The CDR3 loop spans 19 amino acids. The CDR3 is CACESSDLDGGYPTDKLIF. CDR3 nucleotides: TGTGCCTGTGAAAGTTCCGACTTAGATGGGGGATACCCCACCGATAAACTCATCTTT.

This clone is labeled as medium-sized. This chain's CDR3 is CACDTAGDGKDTRQMFF. The CDR3, as DNA: TGTGCCTGTGACACCGCAGGGGATGGAAAGGACACCCGACAGATGTTTTTC. V is TRDV2 and J is TRDJ3; tentatively, D is TRDD3 (6 bases). The V end was cut by 0 bases, the J end by 6 bases, with 14 bases between. This CDR3 is 17 amino acids long. Germline V gives CDR1 GEAIGNYY, CDR2 EKD.

This chain links TRDV1 with TRDJ1; 7 bases align to TRDD3. There are 19 residues in the CDR3. Per the germline V gene, CDR1 is TSWWSYY and CDR2 is QGS. Losses at the gene ends were 5 bases for V and 0 bases for J; bases not matched to a gene: 18. The CDR3 protein is CALGPPNVLGIWYTDKLIF. The CDR3, as DNA: TGTGCTCTTGGGCCCCCCAACGTACTGGGGATCTGGTACACCGATAAACTCATCTTT.

This rearrangement joins TRDV3 to TRDJ1; 10 bases align to TRDD3. CDR1 is TVYSNPD, CDR2 GDNSRS, per germline (reference sequence). With V trimmed by 2 bases and J by 3 bases, 24 bases remained unmatched. The CDR3 is 20 residues long. For the CDR3, the DNA is TGTGCCTTTTCAACTGGCCTTCCTGGGATCCCCTGGGGGATATCCGATAAACTCATCTTT. This translates into CAFSTGLPGIPWGISDKLIF.

The V call is TRDV2, the J call TRDJ1, with 9 bases lining up with TRDD3. Germline CDR1 GEAIGNYY, CDR2 EKD. The CDR3 is 19 residues long. V gave up 3 bases and J gave up 8 bases; unmatched junction bases: 24. CDR3 residues: CACDGDWGRRVGAERKLIF. In DNA, the CDR3 is TGTGCCTGTGACGGTGACTGGGGGAGACGGGTCGGAGCGGAGCGGAAACTCATCTTT.

This clone has only a few counts. Within the sample, other DNA sequences also encode this same CDR3. The chain carries TRDV3 and TRDJ2; TRDD3 matches at 9 bases. Trimming removed 1 base from V and 2 bases from J; junction bases left unmatched: 5. The CDR3 is made up of 15 amino acids. Germline CDR1 TVYSNPD, CDR2 GDNSRS (reference sequence). CDR3 in amino acids: CAFTPTGGLTAQLFF. As DNA, the CDR3 is TGTGCCTTTACCCCTACTGGGGGATTGACAGCACAACTCTTCTTT. Supplemented by reference TRDV3 and TRDJ2, the full variable domain reads CDKVTQSSPDQTVASGSEVVLLCTYDTVYSNPDLFWYRIRPDYSFQFVFYGDNSRSEGADFTQGRFSVKHILTQKAFHLVISPVRTEDSATYYCAFTPTGGLTAQLFFGKGTQLIVEP.